One sample yielded the 11 T cell receptor beta chains listed below, sequenced in a study of T cells in Graves' hyperthyroidism and ophthalmopathy (dated by TCRdb to between 2018 and 2021). The protocol used for the library was multiplex PCR. The run used an Illumina HiSeq 2000. TCR beta CDR3 regions were amplified from RNA transcripts. For the first round of RT-PCR on the TCR CDR3, the HTBI primer set was used together with the Qiagen OneStep RT-PCR kit. TCRdb took the public reads, trimmed them with fastp at Q25, ran MiXCR for clone calling and kept in-frame beta chains. Each record represents a unique CDR3 protein, reported with the most common genes and DNA among its rows. A total of hundreds of thousands of distinct CDR3 sequences appear in this sample, around 46% of them only once. Just under 8.5% of the sample is in the top ten clones. The source material was peripheral blood or thyroid tissue (not recorded which). The source is a woman younger than 35 with Graves' hyperthyroidism. Donor details come from another sample of the same person, matched by shared clones.

The V gene is TRBV15, the J gene TRBJ1-2, with a tentative D call TRBD1 (5 bases). Germline values: CDR1 LNHNV, CDR2 YYDKDF (reference sequence). Deletions cut 3 bases from V and 7 bases from J, with 21 bases between. This CDR3 is 16 amino acids long. The CDR3 DNA is TGTGCCACCAGCAGCCAAGATCGTTATGGGGCCGGTGGCTACACCTTC. Its translation is CATSSQDRYGAGGYTF.

The V call is TRBV7-2, the J call TRBJ2-5; 10 bases map to TRBD1. CDR1 SGHTA and CDR2 FQGNSA come from the germline V gene. The CDR3 extends over 13 amino acids. The V segment lost 5 bases and the J segment 11 bases; nucleotides outside the gene matches: 8. This chain's CDR3 is CASSPSGTGEQYF. CDR3 coding DNA: TGTGCCAGCAGCCCATCCGGGACAGGGGAGCAGTACTTC. Full variable domain (rest looked up from reference TRBV7-2 and TRBJ2-5): GAGVSQSPSNKVTEKGKDVELRCDPISGHTALYWYRQSLGQGLEFLIYFQGNSAPDKSGLPSDRFSAERTGGSVSTLTIQRTQQEDSAVYLCASSPSGTGEQYFGPGTRLLVL.

This clonotype has only one observation. The rearrangement joins TRBV2 to TRBJ2-6, with 9 bases matching TRBD1. The CDR3 runs to 16 residues. The germline gives CDR1 SNHLY, CDR2 FYNNEI. Losses at the gene ends were 6 bases for V and 2 bases for J; bases not matched to a gene: 5. The CDR3 region has the DNA TGTGCCAGCAGGCCACAGGGGGCGCCTGGGGCCAACGTCCTGACTTTC. Its protein product is CASRPQGAPGANVLTF.

Regarding this clonotype: At one end, the junction sequence differs from germline, possibly due to a read error. The rearrangement links TRBV29-1 to TRBJ1-2, with D possibly TRBD1 on 6 matching bases. The CDR3 is 12 amino acids. Germline CDR1 reads SQVTM; CDR2 reads ANQGSEA. CDR3 sequence: CSVEDLGRGIFF. The DNA for the CDR3 is TGCAGCGTTGAAGATCTTGGCAGGGGAATTTTCTTC.

The chain combines TRBV7-9 with TRBJ2-7; D unclear. V lost 6 bases to trimming and J lost 4 bases, with 19 bases between them. The CDR3 sequence is 15 residues long. Germline V gene lookup returns CDR1 SEHNR and CDR2 FQNEAQ (reference sequence). The CDR3 nucleotides read TGTGCCAGCAGTCCCGGACCGGCAATTGCGTACGAGCAGTACTTC. It specifies CASSPGPAIAYEQYF.

A word on this clonotype: Because it lacks the conserved phenylalanine or tryptophan at the end, this CDR3 is likely a read error. The chain couples TRBV15 to TRBJ1-2; the D gene is possibly TRBD1 (5 bases). Germline V CDR1 and CDR2: LNHNV, YYDKDF (reference sequence). The CDR3 totals 12 residues. V was trimmed by 0 bases and J by 10 bases, leaving 9 bases between them. CDR3 in amino acids: CATSREVGDYTL. The CDR3 coding sequence is TGTGCCACCAGCAGAGAAGTAGGGGACTACACCCTC.

This chain connects TRBV14 to TRBJ1-4; D is unclear. The V and J ends lost 1 base and 8 bases respectively, with 11 bases between them. From germline, CDR1 is SGHDN and CDR2 FVKESK. CDR3 length: 14 amino acids. The CDR3 sequence is CASSQGRRPEKLFF. The CDR3 coding sequence is TGTGCCAGCAGCCAAGGAAGGCGCCCGGAAAAACTGTTTTTT.

The chain carries TRBV25-1 and TRBJ1-6; D may be TRBD1 (6 bases). Trimming shortened V by 6 bases and J by 7 bases, and 13 bases separated the two germline ends. The germline gives CDR1 MGHDK, CDR2 SYGVNS. The CDR3 extends over 14 amino acids. CDR3: CASRVAGANSPLHF. CDR3 in DNA: TGTGCCAGCAGGGTGGCAGGGGCAAATTCACCCCTCCACTTT. Variable domain in full (rest from reference TRBV25-1 and TRBJ1-6): EADIYQTPRYLVIGTGKKITLECSQTMGHDKMYWYQQDPGMELHLIHYSYGVNSTEKGDLSSESTVSRIRTEHFPLTLESARPSHTSQYLCASRVAGANSPLHFGNGTRLTVT.

The CDR3: CASNQGGFYGYTF. CDR3 sequence (DNA): TGTGCCAGCAACCAGGGAGGATTCTATGGCTACACCTTC. V is TRBV7-8 and J is TRBJ1-2; D is perhaps TRBD1 (5 bases). Between the trimmed V and J ends, which lost 7 bases and 4 bases, there was a span of 13 bases. CDR3 length equals 13 residues. Germline V gene data show CDR1 as SGHVS and CDR2 as FQNEAQ.

V gene TRBV20-1 combines with J gene TRBJ2-5, with TRBD1 as a possible D gene (7 bases). Germline assignment: CDR1 DFQATT and CDR2 SNEGSKA (reference sequence). The CDR3 runs 16 residues. Between the trimmed V and J ends, which lost 6 bases and 0 bases, there was a span of 20 bases. For the CDR3, the DNA is TGCAGTGCCCGGTGGTCGGGCAGGGGGGACCAAGAGACCCAGTACTTC. The encoded protein is CSARWSGRGDQETQYF.

This clonotype was recorded once. CDR3 sequence (DNA): TGTGCCAGCAGATATGGCCTGCAGATCTACGAGCAGTACTTC. Translation gives CASRYGLQIYEQYF. The chain has TRBV7-6 and TRBJ2-7, with D uncertain. V lost 6 bases to trimming and J lost 3 bases, with 15 bases between them. CDR1 is SGHVS and CDR2 is FNYEAQ in the germline V gene. The CDR3 runs 14 residues. Supplemented by reference TRBV7-6 and TRBJ2-7, the full variable domain reads GAGVSQSPRYKVTKRGQDVALRCDPISGHVSLYWYRQALGQGPEFLTYFNYEAQQDKSGLPNDRFSAERPEGSISTLTIQRTEQRDSAMYRCASRYGLQIYEQYFGPGTRLTVT.